These T cell receptor beta chains were read from a single sample in a study of metastatic and nonmetastatic thyroid tumors. TCRdb re-called clones from the PCR reads using MiXCR. The sample records some 6,900 clones, roughly 29% being singletons. Sample: tumor tissue. These receptors came from a female donor with papillary thyroid cancer or a benign thyroid nodule (not recorded which). Some clones in this sample may be carry-over from other donors' samples. CDR3s include the opening cysteine and the closing phenylalanine or tryptophan. The D gene is left open where the match is weak. Clone size, where shown, is once, few, many, or a class for clones that have expanded.

V gene: TRBV2
clone size: NA
J gene: TRBJ2-3
CDR3 length: 15
D gene: NA
CDR3 DNA: TGTGCCAGCAGGGGGGACGGCGGTCCCACAGATACGCAGTATTTT
CDR3 protein: CASRGDGGPTDTQYF

V gene: TRBV4-3
clone size: medium-sized
J gene: TRBJ2-7
CDR3 length: 15
D gene: NA
CDR3 DNA: TGCGCCAGCAGCCAACGTACGGGACCCTTCTACGAGCAGTACTTC
CDR3 protein: CASSQRTGPFYEQYF

V gene: TRBV6-2/TRBV6-3
clone size: medium-sized
J gene: TRBJ2-1
CDR3 length: 15
D gene: NA
CDR3 DNA: TGTGCCAGCAGTTACTCGATAGGCTCCTACAATGAGCAGTTCTTC
CDR3 protein: CASSYSIGSYNEQFF

V gene: TRBV27
clone size: many
J gene: TRBJ2-7
CDR3 length: 17
D gene: TRBD1
CDR3 DNA: TGTGCCAGCAGTGCGGGGTCTGGGACAGGGGACTCCTACGAGCAGTACTTC
CDR3 protein: CASSAGSGTGDSYEQYF

V gene: TRBV5-1
clone size: few
J gene: TRBJ2-5
CDR3 length: 15
D gene: TRBD2
CDR3 DNA: TGCGCCAGCAGCTTTAGCGGGAGGGCCCAAGAGACCCAGTACTTC
CDR3 protein: CASSFSGRAQETQYF

V gene: TRBV6-4
clone size: NA
J gene: TRBJ1-6
CDR3 length: 14
D gene: TRBD1
CDR3 DNA: TGTGCCACCCGGCCAGGGACAGCTAATTCACCCCTCCACTTT
CDR3 protein: CATRPGTANSPLHF

V gene: TRBV5-1
clone size: NA
J gene: TRBJ2-1
CDR3 length: 18
D gene: TRBD1
CDR3 DNA: TGCGCCAGCAGCTTGGCGGGGTTCGTTGGACAGGGTGGCAACGAGCAGTTCTTC
CDR3 protein: CASSLAGFVGQGGNEQFF

V gene: TRBV15
clone size: NA
J gene: TRBJ2-7
CDR3 length: 15
D gene: NA
CDR3 DNA: TGTGCCACCAGCAGTAACCCCCTACAGGGTTACGAGCAGTACTTC
CDR3 protein: CATSSNPLQGYEQYF

V gene: TRBV27
clone size: many
J gene: TRBJ2-6
CDR3 length: 17
D gene: NA
CDR3 DNA: TGTGCCAGCAGTTCCCTCCGCTCGAGCTCTGGGGCCAACGTCCTGACTTTC
CDR3 protein: CASSSLRSSSGANVLTF

V gene: TRBV6-5
clone size: NA
J gene: TRBJ1-1
CDR3 length: 15
D gene: TRBD1
CDR3 DNA: TGTGCCAGCAGCTATCAGGACAGGCTGAACACTGAAGCTTTCTTT
CDR3 protein: CASSYQDRLNTEAFF

V gene: TRBV7-9
clone size: once
J gene: TRBJ1-2
CDR3 length: 14
D gene: TRBD1
CDR3 DNA: TGTGCCAGCAGCTTAGGGGGACAGGATTATGGCTACACCTTC
CDR3 protein: CASSLGGQDYGYTF